This TCR beta chain was recorded in a study of blood T cells in healthy people across ages. It was approximately 10 milliliters of peripheral blood that were drawn from each donor. Researchers isolated at least 7 million PBMCs per sample. For this clonotype: Antigen: not known.

General study findings and limits: Getting older went along with TCR beta diversity per million T cells dropping roughly linearly.

Sample-barcoded 5' priming and a J-beta primer mix drove a second PCR of 7 to 11 cycles. A template-switch adaptor with 12 random nucleotides tagged each cDNA molecule. TCRdb reprocessed the 5' RACE reads with MiXCR, giving one entry per CDR3 protein. The profile shows about 1,600,000 distinct CDR3 sequences, around 39% of them singletons. This receptor was obtained from a woman aged 18-29 years in good health. Input material: blood.

Here the CDR3 reads CASSLSGTLPNYGYTF. CDR3 DNA: TGTGCCAGCAGCTTATCCGGGACCCTGCCTAACTATGGCTACACCTTC. V and J are TRBV7-6 and TRBJ1-2; possibly TRBD1 for D (5 bases). The CDR3 runs to 16 residues. The germline V and J ends were trimmed by 2 bases and 0 bases, with 13 bases remaining between them. Germline V gene sequence: CDR1 SGHVS, CDR2 FNYEAQ. Drawing the rest from reference TRBV7-6 and TRBJ1-2, the complete variable domain is GAGVSQSPRYKVTKRGQDVALRCDPISGHVSLYWYRQALGQGPEFLTYFNYEAQQDKSGLPNDRFSAERPEGSISTLTIQRTEQRDSAMYRCASSLSGTLPNYGYTFGSGTRLTVV.